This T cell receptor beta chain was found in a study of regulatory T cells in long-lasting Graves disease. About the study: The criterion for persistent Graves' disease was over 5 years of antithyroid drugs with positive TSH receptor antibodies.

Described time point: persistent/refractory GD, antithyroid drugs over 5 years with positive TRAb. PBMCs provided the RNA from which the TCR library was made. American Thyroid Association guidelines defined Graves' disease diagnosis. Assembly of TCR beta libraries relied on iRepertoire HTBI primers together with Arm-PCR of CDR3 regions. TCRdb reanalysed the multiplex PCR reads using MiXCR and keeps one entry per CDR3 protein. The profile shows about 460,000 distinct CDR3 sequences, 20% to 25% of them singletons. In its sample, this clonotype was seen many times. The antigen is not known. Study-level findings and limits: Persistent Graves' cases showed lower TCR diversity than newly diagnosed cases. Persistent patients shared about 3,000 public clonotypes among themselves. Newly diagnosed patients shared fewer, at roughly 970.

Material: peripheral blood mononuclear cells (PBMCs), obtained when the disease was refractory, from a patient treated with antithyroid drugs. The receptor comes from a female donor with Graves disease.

CDR3: CASSPGQSLAGVGEQYF. CDR3 nucleotide sequence: TGTGCCAGCAGTCCGGGACAGTCACTAGCGGGGGTGGGTGAGCAGTACTTC. This sequence joins TRBV12-3 or TRBV12-4 and TRBJ2-7, with 11 bases fitting TRBD2. The CDR3 has 17 amino acids. Trimming took 5 bases from V and 7 from J; bases not matched to a gene: 16.